The clone carrying this T cell receptor (beta chain) has a handful of counts. No antigen is known for it. V lost 5 bases and J lost 0, with 10 bases in between. This CDR3 spans 14 amino acids. Germline-derived CDR1 and CDR2 are LNHNV and YYDKDF (reference sequence). These data are taken from a study of T cells after posttransplantation cyclophosphamide. Regarding the study as a whole: TRB clonality was highly associated with recipient CMV seropositivity and reactivation. TRB overlap between skin or GI tissue T cells and blood was limited.

Generated by immunoSEQ multiplex PCR, the TCRdb table keeps only in-frame clones and is missing some. The table includes around 30,000 clones, roughly 90% detected once. Material: PBMCs. The sequence derives from a woman between 35 and 50 years old with a blood cancer, CMV-positive, and with a related stem cell donor. This sequence joins TRBV15 and TRBJ1-1, with D uncertain. The CDR3 sequence is CATSGLSLNTEAFF. The CDR3 DNA follows: TGTGCCACCAGCGGCCTGTCCCTGAACACTGAAGCTTTCTTT.